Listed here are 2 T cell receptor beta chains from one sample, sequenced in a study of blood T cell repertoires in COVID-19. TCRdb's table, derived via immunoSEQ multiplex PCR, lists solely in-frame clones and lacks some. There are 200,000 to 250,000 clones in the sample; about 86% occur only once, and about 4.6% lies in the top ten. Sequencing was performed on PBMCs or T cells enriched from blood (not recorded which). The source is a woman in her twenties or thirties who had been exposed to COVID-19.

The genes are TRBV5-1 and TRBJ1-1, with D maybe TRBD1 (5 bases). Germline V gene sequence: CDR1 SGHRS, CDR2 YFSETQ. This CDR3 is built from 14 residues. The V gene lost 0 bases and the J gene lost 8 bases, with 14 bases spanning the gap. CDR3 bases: TGCGCCAGCAGCTTGGAGGGGCACCAACAAGAAGCTTTCTTT. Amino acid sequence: CASSLEGHQQEAFF.

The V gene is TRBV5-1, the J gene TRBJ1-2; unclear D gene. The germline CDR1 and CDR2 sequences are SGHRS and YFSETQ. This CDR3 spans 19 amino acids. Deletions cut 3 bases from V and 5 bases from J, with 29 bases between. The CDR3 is CASSSGYLGVSGGIYGYTF. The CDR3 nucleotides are TGCGCCAGCAGCTCGGGCTACTTGGGCGTCAGCGGCGGGATTTATGGCTACACCTTC.